This paragraph covers one TCR beta chain sequence. These data are taken from a study of blood T cell repertoires in COVID-19. Across the whole study: Acute and convalescent COVID-19 specimens originated in the United States, Italy and Spain. PBMCs, B-cell-depleted T cells, or T cells were the source of the cDNA or gDNA that made up the material.

The CDR3 covers 14 residues. Trimming pared 6 bases from V and 2 bases from J, leaving 11 bases between. CDR1 is KGHSH, CDR2 LQKENI, per germline. The authors' processing: Amplification with reference gene primers provided the estimates of nucleated cell counts. Method: immunoSEQ multiplex PCR; TCRdb's copy keeps in-frame clones and lacks some. V, J and clone size were drawn from that table, and D and trimming were deduced from the DNA. Of fewer than 20,000 clones in the sample, approximately 83% are singletons; the top ten hold about 30%. The rearrangement uses TRBV18 and TRBJ1-3; D might be TRBD1 (5 bases). This clonotype was sampled from a man aged 65-85 years in a cohort sampled during active COVID-19. Material for sequencing was peripheral blood. CDR3 in DNA: TGTGCCAGCTCCCAAGGGGTGACTGGAAACACCATATATTTT. Its translation: CASSQGVTGNTIYF.